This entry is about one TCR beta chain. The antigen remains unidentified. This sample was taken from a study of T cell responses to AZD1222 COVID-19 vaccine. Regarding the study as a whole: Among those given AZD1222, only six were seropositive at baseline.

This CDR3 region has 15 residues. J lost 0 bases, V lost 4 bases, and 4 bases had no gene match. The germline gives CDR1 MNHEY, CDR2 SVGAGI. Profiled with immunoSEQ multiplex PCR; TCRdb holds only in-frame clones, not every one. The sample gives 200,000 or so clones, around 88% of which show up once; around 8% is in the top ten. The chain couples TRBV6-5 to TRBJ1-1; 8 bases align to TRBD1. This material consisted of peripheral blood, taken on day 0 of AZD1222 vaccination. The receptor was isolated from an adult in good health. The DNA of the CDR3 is TGTGCCAGCAGTTCGGGACAGGCCATGAACACTGAAGCTTTCTTT. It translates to CASSSGQAMNTEAFF.